A single sample is the source of the 19 T cell receptor beta chains below, sequenced in a study of response to subunit inactivated influenza vaccine. TCRdb redid the calling of the RT-PCR reads with MiXCR, one entry per CDR3 protein. Seen here are around 760,000 distinct CDR3 sequences, approximately 15% observed once, and the top ten hold around 7%. Sample: PBMCs from blood, taken approximately 15 days before vaccination. These receptor sequences come from a man over 45 who received an inactivated influenza vaccine.

The CDR3 sequence is CASSSWQGGNTGELFF. The CDR3 DNA reads TGTGCCAGCAGTTCCTGGCAGGGAGGGAACACCGGGGAGCTGTTTTTT. The chain links TRBV27 to TRBJ2-2; tentatively, D is TRBD2 (6 bases). Germline assignment: CDR1 MNHEY and CDR2 SMNVEV (reference sequence). Deletions cut 4 bases from V and 1 base from J, with 13 bases between. The CDR3 spans 16 residues.

In its sample, this clonotype was seen a few times. This rearrangement joins TRBV7-8 to TRBJ2-7; D may be TRBD1 or TRBD2 (6 bases each). CDR1 and CDR2 from the germline V gene are SGHVS and FQNEAQ. Trimming left V 2 bases short and J 1 base short, with 12 bases between. The CDR3 has 15 residues. For the CDR3, the DNA is TGTGCCAGCAGCTTAATTGGGGGGCATTCCTACGAGCAGTACTTC. This codes for CASSLIGGHSYEQYF.

This clonotype was detected only a few times. V usage is TRBV24-1 and J usage is TRBJ2-3; 7 bases align to TRBD1. Germline V gene data show CDR1 as KGHDR and CDR2 as SFDVKD. The CDR3 runs 15 residues. The ends lost 4 bases at V and 6 bases at J; junction bases unmatched: 9. CDR3 nucleotides: TGTGCCACCAGTGACGTCACAGGGGAAGGGGATACGCAGTATTTT. It translates to CATSDVTGEGDTQYF.

This clonotype was seen a handful of times. The rearrangement links TRBV28 to TRBJ2-7; 11 nucleotides agree with TRBD2. V was pared by 9 bases and J by 3 bases, with 10 bases of the junction left unmatched. Germline V CDR1 and CDR2: MDHEN, SYDVKM. The CDR3 consists of 15 residues. CDR3: CASSIAGGLFYEQYF. The CDR3 coding sequence is TGTGCCAGTTCCATAGCGGGAGGGCTGTTCTACGAGCAGTACTTC.

This clonotype has a handful of counts. The rearrangement joins TRBV11-2 to TRBJ2-1; 8 bases are a match to TRBD2. Trimming at V came to 1 base and at J to 8 bases, leaving 16 bases not matched to a gene. The CDR3 extends over 18 amino acids. Germline V gene sequence: CDR1 SGHAT, CDR2 FQNNGV. In DNA, the CDR3 is TGTGCCAGCAGCTTAGGCCTAGCGGGTATCGCGGGGATCGATGAGCAGTTCTTC. It encodes CASSLGLAGIAGIDEQFF. The variable domain in full, completed from reference TRBV11-2 and TRBJ2-1, reads EAGVAQSPRYKIIEKRQSVAFWCNPISGHATLYWYQQILGQGPKLLIQFQNNGVVDDSQLPKDRFSAERLKGVDSTLKIQPAKLEDSAVYLCASSLGLAGIAGIDEQFFGPGTRLTVL.

The gene calls are TRBV20-1 and TRBJ2-3; D might be TRBD2 (6 bases). Germline V gene sequence: CDR1 DFQATT, CDR2 SNEGSKA (reference sequence). Trimming shortened V by 5 bases and J by 5 bases, and 14 bases separated the two germline ends. There are 13 residues in the CDR3. The CDR3 bases are TGCAGTGCTCCGCGGCTAGCGATAGATACGCAGTATTTT. The encoded protein is CSAPRLAIDTQYF.

This clonotype was seen at least ten times. V and J are TRBV4-1 and TRBJ2-5; D gene uncertain. Germline-derived CDR1 and CDR2 are MGHRA and YSYEKL. The germline V and J ends were trimmed by 0 bases and 2 bases, with 10 bases remaining between them. This CDR3 spans 15 amino acids. CDR3 nucleotide sequence: TGCGCCAGCAGCCAAGATCGGGCAGGACAAGAGACCCAGTACTTC. Amino acids: CASSQDRAGQETQYF.

This clonotype was detected only a few times. The CDR3 DNA follows: TGTGCCAGCAGTTTCATCGGAAGCGGGGGACCAGATACGCAGTATTTT. It encodes CASSFIGSGGPDTQYF. The rearrangement uses TRBV6-5 and TRBJ2-3; 8 bases line up with TRBD2. Germline V gives CDR1 MNHEY, CDR2 SVGAGI. Trimming at V came to 4 bases and at J to 4 bases, leaving 10 bases not matched to a gene. CDR3 length: 16 amino acids.

This clonotype was recorded a few times. The J gene is TRBJ1-2, the V gene TRBV2, with a possible D match to TRBD1 (6 bases). Per the germline V gene, CDR1 is SNHLY and CDR2 is FYNNEI. The V gene lost 6 bases and the J gene lost 6 bases, with 14 bases spanning the gap. The CDR3 consists of 13 residues. CDR3 sequence (DNA): TGTGCCAGCAGCATGACAGGAGCTAATGGCTACACCTTC. Encoded protein: CASSMTGANGYTF.

This clonotype turned up a few times. The chain employs TRBV5-1 and TRBJ2-5, with 7 bases fitting TRBD2. Per germline, CDR1 SGHRS and CDR2 YFSETQ. V was pared by 2 bases and J by 5 bases, with 12 bases of the junction left unmatched. This CDR3 region has 16 residues. CDR3 DNA sequence: TGCGCCAGCAGCTTAGGCGCGGGAGTGGTGGTGGAGACCCAGTACTTC. Translation: CASSLGAGVVVETQYF. The entire variable domain, with the rest obtained from reference TRBV5-1 and TRBJ2-5, is as follows: KAGVTQTPRYLIKTRGQQVTLSCSPISGHRSVSWYQQTPGQGLQFLFEYFSETQRNKGNFPGRFSGRQFSNSRSEMNVSTLELGDSALYLCASSLGAGVVVETQYFGPGTRLLVL.

The table lists this clonotype with many counts. The V and J genes are TRBV29-1 and TRBJ2-7; D is perhaps TRBD1 (5 bases). This CDR3 contains 13 residues. V lost 4 bases and J 7 bases, leaving 17 bases between the germline ends. From germline, CDR1 is SQVTM and CDR2 ANQGSEA. CDR3 amino acids: CSVGGQYPTEQYF. CDR3 DNA sequence: TGCAGCGTTGGGGGCCAATACCCTACTGAGCAGTACTTC.

The V call is TRBV5-6, the J call TRBJ1-2; 7 nucleotides align to TRBD1. CDR1 is SGHDT and CDR2 is YYEEEE in the germline V gene. Trimming cost V 4 bases and J 4 bases; bases outside gene matches: 4. CDR3 size: 13 residues. In DNA form, the CDR3 reads TGTGCCAGCAGCACAGGGGACGGCTATGGCTACACCTTC. Translation gives CASSTGDGYGYTF.

The chain recombines TRBV7-9 with TRBJ2-1; 13 bases are a match to TRBD2. Germline loops: CDR1 SEHNR, CDR2 FQNEAQ (reference sequence). There are 17 residues in the CDR3. Trimming cost V 5 bases and J 3 bases; bases outside gene matches: 7. The CDR3 sequence: CASSPRLAGGLYNEQFF. CDR3 sequence (DNA): TGTGCCAGCAGCCCAAGACTAGCGGGGGGCCTCTACAATGAGCAGTTCTTC.

This clonotype showed up just a few times. This chain joins TRBV6-5 and TRBJ2-2; D gene uncertain. The CDR3 runs 13 residues. Germline values: CDR1 MNHEY, CDR2 SVGAGI. V gave up 4 bases and J gave up 7 bases, with 10 bases separating them. The CDR3 DNA sequence: TGTGCCAGCAGTTCCTTAGTAGTCGGGGAGCTGTTTTTT. Its protein is CASSSLVVGELFF.

This clonotype was detected a few times. V gene TRBV29-1 combines with J gene TRBJ2-5; D uncertain. The CDR3 has 10 residues. Germline loops: CDR1 SQVTM, CDR2 ANQGSEA. The ends were cut back, 3 bases at V and 5 bases at J, with 4 bases in the middle. This CDR3 is CSVDDETQYF. CDR3 nucleotide sequence: TGCAGCGTTGATGACGAGACCCAGTACTTC.

The chain employs TRBV28 and TRBJ2-6; the D gene is possibly TRBD1 (5 bases). V was pared by 3 bases and J by 0 bases, with 12 bases between. Germline-derived CDR1 and CDR2 are MDHEN and SYDVKM. The CDR3 contains 17 residues. The CDR3 loop is CASSLQGLASGANVLTF. CDR3 DNA sequence: TGTGCCAGCAGTTTGCAGGGTCTCGCCTCTGGGGCCAACGTCCTGACTTTC.

This clonotype was seen a few times. The CDR3: CASSPLGEQGVAFF. The CDR3 DNA is TGCGCCAGCAGCCCCCTCGGGGAACAGGGGGTAGCTTTCTTT. The rearrangement joins TRBV5-1 to TRBJ1-1, with 8 nucleotides matching TRBD1. V gave up 4 bases and J gave up 10 bases; unmatched junction bases: 12. Germline V gene sequence: CDR1 SGHRS, CDR2 YFSETQ. The CDR3 contains 14 residues. The full variable domain, its missing parts supplied by reference TRBV5-1 and TRBJ1-1, is KAGVTQTPRYLIKTRGQQVTLSCSPISGHRSVSWYQQTPGQGLQFLFEYFSETQRNKGNFPGRFSGRQFSNSRSEMNVSTLELGDSALYLCASSPLGEQGVAFFGQGTRLTVV.

This clonotype occurred a few times. The chain uses TRBV24-1 and TRBJ2-2, with 7 bases identical to TRBD1. This CDR3 region has 17 residues. Trimming cost V 3 bases and J 0 bases; bases outside gene matches: 6. Germline V CDR1 and CDR2: KGHDR, SFDVKD. The CDR3 DNA is TGTGCCACCAGTGATCCGCCGGGACAGTCGAACACCGGGGAGCTGTTTTTT. This sequence encodes CATSDPPGQSNTGELFF.

J is TRBJ2-1 and V is TRBV12-3 or TRBV12-4; no clear D. Trimming shortened V by 9 bases and J by 0 bases, and 15 bases separated the two germline ends. This CDR3 has 15 residues. This chain's CDR3 is CASKEFDSSYNEQFF. The CDR3 nucleotides read TGTGCCAGTAAAGAGTTCGATAGCTCCTACAATGAGCAGTTCTTC.